This TCR beta chain was documented in a study of T cell repertoires in cytomegalovirus infection. Study observations and caveats: HLA-C-restricted CMV-specific TCR beta clonotypes prevailed in the ex vivo response.

TCRdb redid the calling of the reads with MiXCR, one entry per CDR3 protein. The top ten hold roughly 13% of the sample, which has fewer than 550,000 distinct CDR3 sequences, approximately 26% seen once. Germline V gives CDR1 LGHNA, CDR2 YSLEER. CDR3 size: 20 residues. The V end was cut by 2 bases, the J end by 0 bases, with 23 bases between. To note about this clonotype: Its matching antigen is unknown.

The receptor was isolated from a human donor in good health (CMV status not recorded). Some clones in this sample may be carry-over from other donors' samples. The sample comprised PBMCs. This chain links TRBV4-3 with TRBJ1-5; D is possibly TRBD1 (5 bases). Written as DNA, the CDR3 is TGCGCCAGCAGCCAAAAAGGAGCAGGGCCACAATCTTATAGCAATCAGCCCCAGCATTTT. It translates to CASSQKGAGPQSYSNQPQHF.